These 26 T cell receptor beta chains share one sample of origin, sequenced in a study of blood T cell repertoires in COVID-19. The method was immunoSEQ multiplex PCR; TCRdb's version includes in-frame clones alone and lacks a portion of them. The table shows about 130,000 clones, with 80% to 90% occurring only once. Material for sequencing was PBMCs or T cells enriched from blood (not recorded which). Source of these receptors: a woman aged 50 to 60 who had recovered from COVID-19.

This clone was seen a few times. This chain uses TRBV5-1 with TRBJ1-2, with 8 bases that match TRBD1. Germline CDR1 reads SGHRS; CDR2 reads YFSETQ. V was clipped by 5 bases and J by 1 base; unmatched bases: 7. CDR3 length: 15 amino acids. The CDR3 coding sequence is TGCGCCAGCAGTGTAACAGGGGGGAATAACTATGGCTACACCTTC. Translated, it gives CASSVTGGNNYGYTF.

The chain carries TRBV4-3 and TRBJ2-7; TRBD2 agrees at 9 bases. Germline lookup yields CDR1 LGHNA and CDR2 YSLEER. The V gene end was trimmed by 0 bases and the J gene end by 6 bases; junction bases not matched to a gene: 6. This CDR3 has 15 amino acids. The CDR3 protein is CASSQDKTSGVEQYF. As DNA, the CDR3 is TGCGCCAGCAGCCAAGACAAGACTAGCGGAGTCGAGCAGTACTTC.

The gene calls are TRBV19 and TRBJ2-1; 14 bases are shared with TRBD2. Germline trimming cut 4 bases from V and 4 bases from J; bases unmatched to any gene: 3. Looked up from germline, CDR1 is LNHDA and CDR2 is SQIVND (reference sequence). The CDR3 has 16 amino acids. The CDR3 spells CASSRTSGGMYNEQFF. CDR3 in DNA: TGTGCCAGTAGTAGGACTAGCGGGGGGATGTACAATGAGCAGTTCTTC.

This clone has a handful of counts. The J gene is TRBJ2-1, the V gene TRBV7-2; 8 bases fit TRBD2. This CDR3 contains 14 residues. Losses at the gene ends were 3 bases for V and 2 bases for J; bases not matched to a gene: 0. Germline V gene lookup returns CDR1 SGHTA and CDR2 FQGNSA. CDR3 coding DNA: TGTGCCAGCAGCTTCGGGGGGGCCTACAATGAGCAGTTCTTC. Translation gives CASSFGGAYNEQFF.

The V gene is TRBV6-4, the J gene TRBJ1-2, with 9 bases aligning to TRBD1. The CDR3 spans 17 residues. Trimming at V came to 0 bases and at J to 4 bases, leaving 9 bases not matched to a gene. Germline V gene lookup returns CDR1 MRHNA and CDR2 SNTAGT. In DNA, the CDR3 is TGTGCCAGCAGTGACTCCCGCACAGGGGGCGCCGGCTATGGCTACACCTTC. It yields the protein CASSDSRTGGAGYGYTF.

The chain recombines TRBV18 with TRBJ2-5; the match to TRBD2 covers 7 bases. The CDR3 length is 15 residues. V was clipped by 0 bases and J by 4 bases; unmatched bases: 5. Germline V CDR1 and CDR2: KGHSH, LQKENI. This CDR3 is CASSPPGGRVETQYF. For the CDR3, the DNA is TGTGCCAGCTCACCACCGGGGGGGAGAGTAGAGACCCAGTACTTC.

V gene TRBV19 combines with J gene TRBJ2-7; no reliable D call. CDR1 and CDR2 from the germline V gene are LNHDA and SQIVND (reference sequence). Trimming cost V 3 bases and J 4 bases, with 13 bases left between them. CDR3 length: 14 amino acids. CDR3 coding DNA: TGTGCCAGTAGTATTCGTGATGCGAGTTACGAGCAGTACTTC. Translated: CASSIRDASYEQYF.

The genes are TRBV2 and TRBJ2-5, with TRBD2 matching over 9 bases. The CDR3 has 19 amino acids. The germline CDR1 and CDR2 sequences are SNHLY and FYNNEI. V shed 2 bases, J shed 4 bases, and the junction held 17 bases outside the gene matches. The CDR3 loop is CASSESAFGLAGVSETQYF. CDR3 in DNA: TGTGCCAGCAGTGAATCCGCTTTTGGATTAGCGGGGGTCTCAGAGACCCAGTACTTC.

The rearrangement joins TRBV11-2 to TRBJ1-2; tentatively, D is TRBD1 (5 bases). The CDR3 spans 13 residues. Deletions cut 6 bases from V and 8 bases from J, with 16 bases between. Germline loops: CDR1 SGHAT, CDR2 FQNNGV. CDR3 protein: CASSMSQGGGYTF. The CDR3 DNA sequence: TGTGCCAGCAGTATGAGTCAGGGTGGGGGCTACACCTTC.

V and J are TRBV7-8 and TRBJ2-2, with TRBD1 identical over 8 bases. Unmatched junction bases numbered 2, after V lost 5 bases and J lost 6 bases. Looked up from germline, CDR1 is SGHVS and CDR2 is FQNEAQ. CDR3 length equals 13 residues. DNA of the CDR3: TGTGCCAGCAGCCGACAGGGGCCCGGGGAGCTGTTTTTT. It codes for CASSRQGPGELFF.

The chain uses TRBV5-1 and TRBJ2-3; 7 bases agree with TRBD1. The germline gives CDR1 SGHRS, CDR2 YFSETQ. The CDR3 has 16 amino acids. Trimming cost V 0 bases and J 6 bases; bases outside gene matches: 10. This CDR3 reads CASSLGQGNIFDTQYF. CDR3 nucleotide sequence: TGCGCCAGCAGCTTGGGACAGGGCAATATTTTTGATACGCAGTATTTT. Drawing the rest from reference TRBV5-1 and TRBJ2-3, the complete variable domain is KAGVTQTPRYLIKTRGQQVTLSCSPISGHRSVSWYQQTPGQGLQFLFEYFSETQRNKGNFPGRFSGRQFSNSRSEMNVSTLELGDSALYLCASSLGQGNIFDTQYFGPGTRLTVL.

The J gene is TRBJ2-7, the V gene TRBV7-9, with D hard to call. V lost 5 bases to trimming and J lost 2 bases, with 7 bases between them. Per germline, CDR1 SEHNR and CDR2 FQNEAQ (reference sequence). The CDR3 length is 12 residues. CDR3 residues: CASSPAAYEQYF. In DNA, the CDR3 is TGTGCCAGCAGCCCTGCAGCCTACGAGCAGTACTTC.

The DNA for the CDR3 is TGCAGCGTTACAGGGGGCGGGGATACGCAGTATTTT. As protein: CSVTGGGDTQYF. V usage is TRBV29-1 and J usage is TRBJ2-3, with 9 bases fitting TRBD1. This CDR3 contains 12 residues. J was trimmed by 6 bases and V by 5 bases; bases with no gene match: 3. CDR1 and CDR2 (germline): SQVTM, ANQGSEA.

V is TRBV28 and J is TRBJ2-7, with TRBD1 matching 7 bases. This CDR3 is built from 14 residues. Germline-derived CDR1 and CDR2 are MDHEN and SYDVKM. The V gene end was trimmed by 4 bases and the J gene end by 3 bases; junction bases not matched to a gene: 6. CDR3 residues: CASSSPGQYYEQYF. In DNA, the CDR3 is TGTGCCAGCAGTTCTCCGGGACAGTACTACGAGCAGTACTTC.

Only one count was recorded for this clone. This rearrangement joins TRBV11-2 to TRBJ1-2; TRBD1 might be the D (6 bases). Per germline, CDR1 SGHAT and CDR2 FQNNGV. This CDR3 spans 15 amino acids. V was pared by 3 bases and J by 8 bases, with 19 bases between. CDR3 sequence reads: CASSLIPGQPGGYTF. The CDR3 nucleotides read TGTGCCAGCAGCTTGATCCCGGGACAACCTGGGGGCTACACCTTC.

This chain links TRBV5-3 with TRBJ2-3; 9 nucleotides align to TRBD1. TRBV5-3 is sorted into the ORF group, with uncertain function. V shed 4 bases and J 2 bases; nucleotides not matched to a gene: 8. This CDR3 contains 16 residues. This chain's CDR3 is CARSGNRGLDTDTQYF. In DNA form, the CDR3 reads TGTGCCAGAAGCGGAAACAGGGGGCTGGACACAGATACGCAGTATTTT.

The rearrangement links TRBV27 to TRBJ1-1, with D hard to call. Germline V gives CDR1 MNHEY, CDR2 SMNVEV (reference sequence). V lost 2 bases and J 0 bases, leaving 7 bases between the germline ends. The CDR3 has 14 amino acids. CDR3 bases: TGTGCCAGCAGTTTAGCGGGGATGAACACTGAAGCTTTCTTT. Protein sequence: CASSLAGMNTEAFF.

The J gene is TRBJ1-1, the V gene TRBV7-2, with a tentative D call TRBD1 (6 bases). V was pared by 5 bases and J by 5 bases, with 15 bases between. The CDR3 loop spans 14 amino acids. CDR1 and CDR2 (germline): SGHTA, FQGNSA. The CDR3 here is CASSPQGVSTEAFF. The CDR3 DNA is TGTGCCAGCAGCCCACAGGGCGTGAGTACTGAAGCTTTCTTT.

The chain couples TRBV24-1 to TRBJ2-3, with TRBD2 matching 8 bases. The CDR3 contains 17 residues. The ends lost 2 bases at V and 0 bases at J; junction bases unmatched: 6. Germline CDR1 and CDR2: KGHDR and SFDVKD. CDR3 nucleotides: TGTGCCACCAGTGATTCGGGGGGGGGTACTAGCACAGATACGCAGTATTTT. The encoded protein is CATSDSGGGTSTDTQYF.

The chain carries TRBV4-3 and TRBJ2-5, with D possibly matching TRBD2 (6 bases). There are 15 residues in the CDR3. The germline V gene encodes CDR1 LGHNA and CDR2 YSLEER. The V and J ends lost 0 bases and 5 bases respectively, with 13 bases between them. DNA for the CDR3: TGCGCCAGCAGCCAAGATCTCGGAGGGATCGAGACCCAGTACTTC. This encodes CASSQDLGGIETQYF.

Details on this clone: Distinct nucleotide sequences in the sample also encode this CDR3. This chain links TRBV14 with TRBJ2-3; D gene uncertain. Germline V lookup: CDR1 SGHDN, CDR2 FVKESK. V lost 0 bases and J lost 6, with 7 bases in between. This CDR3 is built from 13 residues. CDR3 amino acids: CASSQDLLDTQYF. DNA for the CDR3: TGTGCCAGCAGCCAAGATCTTCTTGATACGCAGTATTTT.

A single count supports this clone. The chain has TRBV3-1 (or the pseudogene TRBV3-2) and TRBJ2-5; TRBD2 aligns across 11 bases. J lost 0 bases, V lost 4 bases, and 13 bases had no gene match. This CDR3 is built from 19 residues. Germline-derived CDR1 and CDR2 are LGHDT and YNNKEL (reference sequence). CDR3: CASSPSLLAGEKYQETQYF. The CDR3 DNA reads TGTGCCAGCAGCCCCTCTTTACTAGCGGGGGAGAAGTACCAAGAGACCCAGTACTTC.

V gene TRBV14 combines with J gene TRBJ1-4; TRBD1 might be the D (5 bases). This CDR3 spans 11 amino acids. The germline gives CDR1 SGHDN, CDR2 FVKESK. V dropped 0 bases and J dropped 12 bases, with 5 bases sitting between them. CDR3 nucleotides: TGTGCCAGCAGCCAAGACAGGGAACTGTTTTTT. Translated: CASSQDRELFF.

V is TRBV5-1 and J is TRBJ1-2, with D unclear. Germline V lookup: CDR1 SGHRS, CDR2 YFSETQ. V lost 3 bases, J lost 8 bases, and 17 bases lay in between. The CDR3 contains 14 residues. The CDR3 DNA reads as TGCGCCAGCAGCTCTACAGCCGCCTCGGGGGGCTACACCTTC. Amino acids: CASSSTAASGGYTF.

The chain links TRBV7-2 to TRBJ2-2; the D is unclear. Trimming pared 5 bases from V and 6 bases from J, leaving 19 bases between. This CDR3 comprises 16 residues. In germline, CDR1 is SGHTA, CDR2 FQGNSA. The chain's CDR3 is CASSLQSRRLAGELFF. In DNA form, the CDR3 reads TGTGCCAGCAGCCTCCAATCGCGGCGTCTGGCCGGGGAGCTGTTTTTT.

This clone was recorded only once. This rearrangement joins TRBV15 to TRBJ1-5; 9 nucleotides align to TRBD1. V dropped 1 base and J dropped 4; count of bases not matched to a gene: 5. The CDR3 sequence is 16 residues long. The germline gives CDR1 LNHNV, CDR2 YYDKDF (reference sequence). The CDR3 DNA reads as TGTGCCACCAGCAGAGTCGACAGGGGGGCAAATCAGCCCCAGCATTTT. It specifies CATSRVDRGANQPQHF.